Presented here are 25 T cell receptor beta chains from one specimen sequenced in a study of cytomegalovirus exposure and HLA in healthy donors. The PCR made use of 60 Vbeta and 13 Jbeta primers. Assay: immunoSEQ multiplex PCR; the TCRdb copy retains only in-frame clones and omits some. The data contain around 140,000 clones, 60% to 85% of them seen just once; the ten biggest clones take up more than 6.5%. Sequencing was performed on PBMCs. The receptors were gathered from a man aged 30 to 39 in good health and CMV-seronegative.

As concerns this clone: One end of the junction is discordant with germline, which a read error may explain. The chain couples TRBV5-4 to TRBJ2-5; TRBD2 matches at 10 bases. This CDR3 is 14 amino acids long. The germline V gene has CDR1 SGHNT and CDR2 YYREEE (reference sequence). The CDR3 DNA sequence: TGTGCCAGCAGCCCACTAGCGGGATCCTACAGAGAGGACTTC. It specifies CASSPLAGSYREDF.

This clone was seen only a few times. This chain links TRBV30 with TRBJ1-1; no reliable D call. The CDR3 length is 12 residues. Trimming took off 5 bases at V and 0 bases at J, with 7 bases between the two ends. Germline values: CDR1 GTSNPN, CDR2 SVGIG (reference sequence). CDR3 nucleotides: TGTGCCTGGCGGAGGTTGAACACTGAAGCTTTCTTT. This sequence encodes CAWRRLNTEAFF.

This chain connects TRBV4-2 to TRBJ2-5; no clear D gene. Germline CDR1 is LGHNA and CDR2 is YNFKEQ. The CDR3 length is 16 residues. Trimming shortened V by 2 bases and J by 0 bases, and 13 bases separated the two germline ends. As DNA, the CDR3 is TGTGCCAGCAGCCAATTCTCTACTAAGTACCAAGAGACCCAGTACTTC. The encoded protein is CASSQFSTKYQETQYF.

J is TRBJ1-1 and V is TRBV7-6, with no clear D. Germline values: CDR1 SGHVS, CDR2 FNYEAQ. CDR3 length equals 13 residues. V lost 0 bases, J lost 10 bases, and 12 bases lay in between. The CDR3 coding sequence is TGTGCCAGCAGCTTAGCCTCCGGAGGCTTAGCTTTCTTT. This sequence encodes CASSLASGGLAFF. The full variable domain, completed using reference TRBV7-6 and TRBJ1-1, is GAGVSQSPRYKVTKRGQDVALRCDPISGHVSLYWYRQALGQGPEFLTYFNYEAQQDKSGLPNDRFSAERPEGSISTLTIQRTEQRDSAMYRCASSLASGGLAFFGQGTRLTVV.

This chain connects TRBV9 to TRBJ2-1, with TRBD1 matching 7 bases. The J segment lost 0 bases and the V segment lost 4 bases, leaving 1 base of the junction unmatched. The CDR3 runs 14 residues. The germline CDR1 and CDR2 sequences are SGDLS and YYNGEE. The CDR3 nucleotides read TGTGCCAGCAGCCGGGACAGCTCCTACAATGAGCAGTTCTTC. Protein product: CASSRDSSYNEQFF.

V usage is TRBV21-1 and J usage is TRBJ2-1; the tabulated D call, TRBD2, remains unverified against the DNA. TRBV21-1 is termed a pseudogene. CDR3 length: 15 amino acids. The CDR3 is CASSKPGEAGNEQFF. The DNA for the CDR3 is TGTGCCAGCAGCAAACCCGGGGAGGCCGGCAATGAGCAGTTCTTC.

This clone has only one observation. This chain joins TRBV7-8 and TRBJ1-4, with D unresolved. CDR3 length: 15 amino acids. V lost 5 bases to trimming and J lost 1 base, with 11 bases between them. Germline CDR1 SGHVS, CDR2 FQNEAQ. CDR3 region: CASSPSWRTNEKLFF. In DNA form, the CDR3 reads TGTGCCAGCAGCCCCTCCTGGAGAACTAATGAAAAACTGTTTTTT.

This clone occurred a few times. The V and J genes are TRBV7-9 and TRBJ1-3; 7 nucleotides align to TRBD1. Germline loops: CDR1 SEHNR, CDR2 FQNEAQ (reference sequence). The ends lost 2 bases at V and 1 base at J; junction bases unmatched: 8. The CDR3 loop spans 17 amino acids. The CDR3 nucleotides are TGTGCCAGCAGCTTAAGTGGTCAGGGGGGATCTGGAAACACCATATATTTT. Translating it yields CASSLSGQGGSGNTIYF.

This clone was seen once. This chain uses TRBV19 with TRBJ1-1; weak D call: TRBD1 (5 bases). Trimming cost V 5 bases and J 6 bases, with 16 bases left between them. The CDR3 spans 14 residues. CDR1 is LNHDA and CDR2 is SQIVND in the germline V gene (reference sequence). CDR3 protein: CASSPRGGSAEAFF. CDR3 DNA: TGTGCCAGTAGTCCTCGTGGGGGGTCGGCTGAAGCTTTCTTT.

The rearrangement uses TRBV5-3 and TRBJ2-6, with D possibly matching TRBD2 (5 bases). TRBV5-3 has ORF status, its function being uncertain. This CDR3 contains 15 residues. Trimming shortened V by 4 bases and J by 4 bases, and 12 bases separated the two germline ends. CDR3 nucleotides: TGTGCCAGAAGCCCCCGAGGGCTAGGGGCCAACGTCCTGACTTTC. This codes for CARSPRGLGANVLTF.

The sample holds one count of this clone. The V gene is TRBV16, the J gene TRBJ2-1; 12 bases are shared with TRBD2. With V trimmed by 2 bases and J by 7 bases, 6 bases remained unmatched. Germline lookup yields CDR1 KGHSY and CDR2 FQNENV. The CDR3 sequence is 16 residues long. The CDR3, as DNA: TGTGCCAGCAGCCAACGTGAACTAGCGGGAGGAAATGAGCAGTTCTTC. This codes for CASSQRELAGGNEQFF.

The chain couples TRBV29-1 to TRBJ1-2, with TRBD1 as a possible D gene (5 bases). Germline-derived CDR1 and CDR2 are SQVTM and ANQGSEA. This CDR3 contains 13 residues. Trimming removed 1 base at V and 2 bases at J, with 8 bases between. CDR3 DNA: TGCAGCGTTGAAGGACGGGGGAACTATGGCTACACCTTC. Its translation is CSVEGRGNYGYTF. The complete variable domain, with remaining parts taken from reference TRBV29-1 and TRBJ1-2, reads SAVISQKPSRDICQRGTSLTIQCQVDSQVTMMFWYRQQPGQSLTLIATANQGSEATYESGFVIDKFPISRPNLTFSTLTVSNMSPEDSSIYLCSVEGRGNYGYTFGSGTRLTVV.

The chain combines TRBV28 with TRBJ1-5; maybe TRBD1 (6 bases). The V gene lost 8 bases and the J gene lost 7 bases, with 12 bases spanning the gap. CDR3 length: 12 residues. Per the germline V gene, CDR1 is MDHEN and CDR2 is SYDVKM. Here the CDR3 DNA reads TGTGCCAGCGGGTTGGGGGCGCAGCCCCAGCATTTT. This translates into CASGLGAQPQHF.

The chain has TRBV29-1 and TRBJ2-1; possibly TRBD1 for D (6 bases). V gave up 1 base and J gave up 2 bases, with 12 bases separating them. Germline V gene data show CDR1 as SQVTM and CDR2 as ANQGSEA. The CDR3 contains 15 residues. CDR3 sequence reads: CSVEGQGIPYNEQFF. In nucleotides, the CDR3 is TGCAGCGTTGAAGGCCAGGGGATCCCCTACAATGAGCAGTTCTTC.

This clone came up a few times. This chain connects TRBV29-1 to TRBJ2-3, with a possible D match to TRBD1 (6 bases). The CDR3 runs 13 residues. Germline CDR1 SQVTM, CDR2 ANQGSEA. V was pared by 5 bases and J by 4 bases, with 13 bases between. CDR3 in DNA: TGCAGCGTTAGGGGGAGTCCCCCAGATACGCAGTATTTT. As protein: CSVRGSPPDTQYF.

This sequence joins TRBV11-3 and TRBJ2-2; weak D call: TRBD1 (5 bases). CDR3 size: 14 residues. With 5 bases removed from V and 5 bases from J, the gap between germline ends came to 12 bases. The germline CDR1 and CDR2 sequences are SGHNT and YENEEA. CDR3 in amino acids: CASSPPGWTGELFF. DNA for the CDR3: TGTGCCAGCAGCCCCCCAGGGTGGACCGGGGAGCTGTTTTTT.

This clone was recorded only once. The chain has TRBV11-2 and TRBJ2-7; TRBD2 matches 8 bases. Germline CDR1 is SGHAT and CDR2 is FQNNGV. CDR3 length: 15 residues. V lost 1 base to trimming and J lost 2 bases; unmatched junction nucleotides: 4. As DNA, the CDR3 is TGTGCCAGCAGCTTAGTTAGCGGGGCAGCCTACGAGCAGTACTTC. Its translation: CASSLVSGAAYEQYF.

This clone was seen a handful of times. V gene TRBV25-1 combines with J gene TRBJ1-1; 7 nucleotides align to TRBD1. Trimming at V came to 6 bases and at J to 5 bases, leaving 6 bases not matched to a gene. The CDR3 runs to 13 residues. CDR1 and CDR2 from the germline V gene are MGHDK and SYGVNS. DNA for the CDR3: TGTGCCAGCAGGAGGGGGCGAGAAACTGAAGCTTTCTTT. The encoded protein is CASRRGRETEAFF.

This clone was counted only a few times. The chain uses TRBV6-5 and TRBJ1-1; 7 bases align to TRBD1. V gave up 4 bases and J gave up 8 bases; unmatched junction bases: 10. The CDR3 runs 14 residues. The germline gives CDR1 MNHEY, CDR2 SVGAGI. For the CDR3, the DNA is TGTGCCAGCAGTTTAACGGAGGGGGCAGGGGAAGCTTTCTTT. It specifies CASSLTEGAGEAFF.

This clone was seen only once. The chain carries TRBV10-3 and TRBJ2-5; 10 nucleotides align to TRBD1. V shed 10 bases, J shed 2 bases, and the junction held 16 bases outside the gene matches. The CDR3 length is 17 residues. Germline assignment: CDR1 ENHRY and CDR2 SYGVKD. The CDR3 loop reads CASTPQPGQGPQETQYF. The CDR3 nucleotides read TGTGCCAGCACTCCTCAGCCGGGACAGGGGCCTCAAGAGACCCAGTACTTC.

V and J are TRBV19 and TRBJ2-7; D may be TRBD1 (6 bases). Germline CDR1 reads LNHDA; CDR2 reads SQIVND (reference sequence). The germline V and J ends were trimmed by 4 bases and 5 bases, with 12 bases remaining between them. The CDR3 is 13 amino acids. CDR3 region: CASSSGQSHEQYF. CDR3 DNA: TGTGCCAGTAGTAGTGGACAGTCCCACGAGCAGTACTTC.

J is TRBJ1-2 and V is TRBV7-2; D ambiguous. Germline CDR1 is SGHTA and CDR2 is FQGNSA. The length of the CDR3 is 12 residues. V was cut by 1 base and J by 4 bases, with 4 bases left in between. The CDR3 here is CASSLGGYGYTF. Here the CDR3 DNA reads TGTGCCAGCAGCTTAGGAGGCTATGGCTACACCTTC. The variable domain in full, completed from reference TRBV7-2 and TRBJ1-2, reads GAGVSQSPSNKVTEKGKDVELRCDPISGHTALYWYRQSLGQGLEFLIYFQGNSAPDKSGLPSDRFSAERTGGSVSTLTIQRTQQEDSAVYLCASSLGGYGYTFGSGTRLTVV.

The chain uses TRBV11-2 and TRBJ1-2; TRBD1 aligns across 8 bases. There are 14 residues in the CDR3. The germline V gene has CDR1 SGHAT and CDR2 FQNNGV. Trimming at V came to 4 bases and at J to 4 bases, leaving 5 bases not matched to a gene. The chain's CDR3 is CASSSTGVGYGYTF. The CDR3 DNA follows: TGTGCCAGCAGCTCGACAGGGGTTGGCTATGGCTACACCTTC. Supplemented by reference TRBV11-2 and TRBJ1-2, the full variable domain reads EAGVAQSPRYKIIEKRQSVAFWCNPISGHATLYWYQQILGQGPKLLIQFQNNGVVDDSQLPKDRFSAERLKGVDSTLKIQPAKLEDSAVYLCASSSTGVGYGYTFGSGTRLTVV.

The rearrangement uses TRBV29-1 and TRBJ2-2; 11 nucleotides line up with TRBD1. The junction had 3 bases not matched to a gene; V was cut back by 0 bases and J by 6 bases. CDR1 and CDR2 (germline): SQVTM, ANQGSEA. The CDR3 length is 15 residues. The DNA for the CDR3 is TGCAGCGTTGAAGATCGGGGACAGGGGGCCGGGGAGCTGTTTTTT. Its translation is CSVEDRGQGAGELFF.

The CDR3 DNA reads as TGTGCCAGCAGCAAACAGGGGGCAGGGGACTATGGCTACACCTTC. Amino acid sequence: CASSKQGAGDYGYTF. The gene calls are TRBV7-2 and TRBJ1-2, with TRBD1 identical over 9 bases. Looked up from germline, CDR1 is SGHTA and CDR2 is FQGNSA. The CDR3 is 15 residues long. J gave up 3 bases and V 5 bases, and 7 bases lay outside the gene matches.